The next 18 T cell receptor beta chains were all read from a single sample in a study of T cell repertoires in cytomegalovirus infection. TCRdb re-analysed the reads in MiXCR, keeping a single row per CDR3 protein. The repertoire has 740,000 or so distinct CDR3 sequences, 35% to 45% of them found once; the top ten carry around 3%. Sample: PBMCs. The receptors here all came from a human donor in good health (CMV status not recorded). Some clones in this sample may be carry-over from other donors' samples.

The chain has TRBV10-3 and TRBJ2-2; D not certain. The CDR3 consists of 15 residues. The ends were cut back, 11 bases at V and 0 bases at J, with 16 bases in the middle. Germline V gene data show CDR1 as ENHRY and CDR2 as SYGVKD. This chain's CDR3 is CAAIGKLSNTGELFF. The CDR3 nucleotides are TGTGCCGCCATAGGGAAACTATCGAACACCGGGGAGCTGTTTTTT.

The chain has TRBV19 and TRBJ1-2; D gene ambiguous. Germline V lookup: CDR1 LNHDA, CDR2 SQIVND (reference sequence). This CDR3 contains 13 residues. Trimming stripped 1 base from V and 3 bases from J, with 6 bases between. The CDR3 reads CASSIGGDYGYTF. The CDR3 DNA sequence: TGTGCCAGTAGTATAGGAGGCGACTATGGCTACACCTTC. Based on the CDR3 plus reference TRBV19 and TRBJ1-2, the full variable domain is DGGITQSPKYLFRKEGQNVTLSCEQNLNHDAMYWYRQDPGQGLRLIYYSQIVNDFQKGDIAEGYSVSREKKESFPLTVTSAQKNPTAFYLCASSIGGDYGYTFGSGTRLTVV.

This chain uses TRBV7-9 with TRBJ1-6; tentatively, D is TRBD1 (5 bases). The CDR3 is made up of 15 amino acids. The germline V and J ends were trimmed by 4 bases and 7 bases, with 14 bases remaining between them. CDR1 and CDR2 from the germline V gene are SEHNR and FQNEAQ (reference sequence). Here the CDR3 reads CASSSTRGENSPLHF. The CDR3 bases are TGTGCCAGCAGCTCCACCCGAGGGGAGAATTCACCCCTCCACTTT.

This clonotype has more than one count but fewer than ten. The V call is TRBV7-6, the J call TRBJ1-3; TRBD1 aligns across 9 bases. The J segment lost 2 bases and the V segment lost 5 bases, leaving 16 bases of the junction unmatched. Germline V gene sequence: CDR1 SGHVS, CDR2 FNYEAQ. The CDR3 is 19 amino acids. Here the CDR3 DNA reads TGTGCCAGCAGCATGAGACCCGGGACAGGGACCACGCCTGGAAACACCATATATTTT. This gives the protein CASSMRPGTGTTPGNTIYF.

About this clonotype itself: The final CDR3 position lacks the conserved phenylalanine or tryptophan, pointing to a likely read error. The chain has TRBV5-5 and TRBJ2-7; 8 bases match TRBD1. CDR3 size: 16 residues. V gave up 0 bases and J gave up 4 bases; unmatched junction bases: 9. Germline CDR1 reads SGHKS; CDR2 reads YYEKEE (reference sequence). The CDR3 sequence: CASSLAGDRGVYEQYL. In DNA form, the CDR3 reads TGTGCCAGCAGCTTGGCCGGAGACAGGGGAGTTTACGAGCAGTACTTA.

The chain links TRBV2 to TRBJ2-7, with TRBD1 matching over 10 bases. Germline lookup yields CDR1 SNHLY and CDR2 FYNNEI. The CDR3 has 14 residues. V dropped 8 bases and J dropped 6; count of bases not matched to a gene: 10. In DNA form, the CDR3 reads TGTGCCAGCCTCACGGGACAGGGGAAGTTCGAGCAGTACTTC. Amino acid sequence: CASLTGQGKFEQYF.

The chain employs TRBV7-6 and TRBJ1-6; D is uncertain. Germline loops: CDR1 SGHVS, CDR2 FNYEAQ. The CDR3 spans 14 residues. V was clipped by 2 bases and J by 9 bases, with 11 bases between them. CDR3 in DNA: TGTGCCAGCAGCTTATCAGGCCCCTCTTCACCCCTCCACTTT. Encoded protein: CASSLSGPSSPLHF.

The chain links TRBV10-3 to TRBJ2-5, with D possibly being TRBD2 (6 bases). The CDR3 consists of 16 residues. Trimming removed 4 bases from V and 5 bases from J, with 20 bases in between. Germline CDR1 is ENHRY and CDR2 is SYGVKD. CDR3 sequence: CAISAGRIHAGETQYF. CDR3 in DNA: TGTGCCATCAGTGCTGGCAGGATACACGCGGGGGAGACCCAGTACTTC.

This clonotype was observed many times. The chain links TRBV7-3 to TRBJ2-1; TRBD2 matches 14 bases. Germline V gene lookup returns CDR1 SGHTA and CDR2 FQGTGA. Trimming at V came to 3 bases and at J to 5 bases, leaving 6 bases not matched to a gene. This CDR3 is 17 amino acids long. The DNA of the CDR3 is TGTGCCAGCAGCTTGACCGGGACTAGCGGGGGTAACAATGAGCAGTTCTTC. Translated: CASSLTGTSGGNNEQFF.

This chain links TRBV6-8 with TRBJ1-3; possible D gene TRBD1, 5 bases. Germline loops: CDR1 MNHGY, CDR2 SAAAGT. Between the trimmed V and J ends, which lost 2 bases and 1 base, there was a span of 9 bases. This CDR3 has 15 residues. The CDR3 reads CASSYRGRSGNTIYF. CDR3 nucleotide sequence: TGTGCCAGCAGTTACCGGGGACGTTCTGGAAACACCATATATTTT.

This clonotype was observed a few times. The V and J genes are TRBV7-6 and TRBJ1-5; no clear D gene. The CDR3 totals 17 residues. V was trimmed by 5 bases and J by 0 bases, leaving 17 bases between them. Germline CDR1 SGHVS, CDR2 FNYEAQ. CDR3 in DNA: TGTGCCAGCAGCCCAGGTCGGGGAAGGGATAGCAATCAGCCCCAGCATTTT. Translated: CASSPGRGRDSNQPQHF.

This chain links TRBV27 with TRBJ1-2; no definite D call. V was trimmed by 1 base and J by 4 bases, leaving 10 bases between them. The V gene's germline CDR1 is MNHEY and CDR2 SMNVEV (reference sequence). This CDR3 is 14 amino acids long. Here the CDR3 reads CASSLFPGSYGYTF. In DNA, the CDR3 is TGTGCCAGCAGTTTATTTCCGGGTAGCTATGGCTACACCTTC.

The rearrangement links TRBV7-9 to TRBJ2-7; the match to TRBD2 covers 7 bases. The CDR3 contains 18 residues. Germline assignment: CDR1 SEHNR and CDR2 FQNEAQ (reference sequence). V gave up 1 base and J gave up 3 bases; unmatched junction bases: 15. CDR3: CASSLVGGSAGHYYEQYF. For the CDR3, the DNA is TGTGCCAGCAGCTTAGTGGGGGGGAGTGCTGGACACTACTACGAGCAGTACTTC.

The rearrangement links TRBV19 to TRBJ1-2, with TRBD1 identical over 8 bases. The CDR3 is 13 residues long. V was pared by 7 bases and J by 3 bases, with 4 bases of the junction left unmatched. CDR1 and CDR2 (germline): LNHDA, SQIVND (reference sequence). This CDR3 reads CASTQGADYGYTF. The CDR3 nucleotides read TGTGCCAGTACCCAGGGGGCAGACTATGGCTACACCTTC.

The chain couples TRBV7-9 to TRBJ2-7; D may be TRBD2 (6 bases). Germline CDR1 is SEHNR and CDR2 is FQNEAQ (reference sequence). The ends were cut back, 7 bases at V and 3 bases at J, with 13 bases in the middle. The CDR3 has 13 residues. The CDR3 region has the DNA TGTGCCAGCACCGGGGACTGGCACTACGAGCAGTACTTC. It codes for CASTGDWHYEQYF.

This clonotype was recorded a few times. The chain joins TRBV5-1 to TRBJ1-6; D gene ambiguous. The V end lost 3 bases, the J end lost 8 bases, and 12 bases lay between the germline ends. Germline CDR1 reads SGHRS; CDR2 reads YFSETQ. This CDR3 is 14 amino acids long. CDR3 protein: CASSYPREDSPLHF. The CDR3 nucleotides read TGCGCCAGCAGCTACCCTCGGGAAGATTCACCCCTCCACTTT.

CDR3: CSASENLEAFF. CDR3 coding DNA: TGCAGTGCTAGTGAGAATCTGGAAGCTTTCTTT. The chain employs TRBV20-1 and TRBJ1-1, with D hard to call. V shed 3 bases and J shed 8 bases, with 10 bases lying between them. The CDR3 runs to 11 residues. Germline CDR1 DFQATT, CDR2 SNEGSKA (reference sequence).

This clonotype was observed a few times. The chain couples TRBV12-3 or TRBV12-4 to TRBJ2-2; perhaps TRBD1 as D (6 bases). This CDR3 region has 13 residues. V dropped 4 bases and J dropped 7 bases, with 10 bases sitting between them. The CDR3 sequence: CASSYRDGGELFF. The CDR3 DNA sequence: TGTGCCAGCAGTTACAGGGATGGCGGGGAGCTGTTTTTT.